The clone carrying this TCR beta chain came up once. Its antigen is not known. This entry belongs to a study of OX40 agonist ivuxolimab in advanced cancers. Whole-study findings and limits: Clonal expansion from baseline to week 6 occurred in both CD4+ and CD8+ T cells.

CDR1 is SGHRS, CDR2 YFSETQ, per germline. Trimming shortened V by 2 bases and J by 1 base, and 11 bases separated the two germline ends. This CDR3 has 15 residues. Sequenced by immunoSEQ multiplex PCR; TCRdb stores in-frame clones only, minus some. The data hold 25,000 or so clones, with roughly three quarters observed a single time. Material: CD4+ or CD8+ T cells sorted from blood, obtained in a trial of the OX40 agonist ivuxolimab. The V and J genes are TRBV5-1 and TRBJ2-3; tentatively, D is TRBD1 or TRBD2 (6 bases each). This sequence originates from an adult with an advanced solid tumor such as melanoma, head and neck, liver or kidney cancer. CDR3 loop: CASSLGGLGTDTQYF. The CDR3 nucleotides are TGCGCCAGCAGCTTAGGGGGACTTGGCACAGATACGCAGTATTTT.